The 28 T cell receptor beta chains reported below all come from one sample, sequenced in a study of OX40 agonist ivuxolimab in advanced cancers. Repertoires were generated with immunoSEQ multiplex PCR, while TCRdb's copy carries only in-frame clones and drops some. The sample holds tens of thousands of clones; about 93% are singletons and the top ten take about 1.1%. The source was CD4+ or CD8+ T cells sorted from blood, collected in a trial of the OX40 agonist ivuxolimab. These receptors came from an adult with an advanced solid tumor such as melanoma, head and neck, liver or kidney cancer.

The V gene is TRBV19, the J gene TRBJ1-1, with D tentatively TRBD1 (5 bases). CDR3 size: 15 residues. Germline assignment: CDR1 LNHDA and CDR2 SQIVND (reference sequence). With 1 base removed from V and 5 bases from J, the gap between germline ends came to 14 bases. CDR3 in amino acids: CASSIVSTGATEAFF. CDR3 DNA sequence: TGTGCCAGTAGTATAGTCAGCACAGGAGCTACTGAAGCTTTCTTT.

The chain recombines TRBV5-6 with TRBJ2-7, with D possibly TRBD1 on 7 matching bases. From germline, CDR1 is SGHDT and CDR2 YYEEEE. Trimming cost V 1 base and J 7 bases, with 18 bases left between them. There are 15 residues in the CDR3. The CDR3 coding sequence is TGTGCCAGCAGCTTGATGGGCAGGGGGGTTTTTGAGCAGTACTTC. It yields the protein CASSLMGRGVFEQYF.

The chain is built from TRBV4-1 and TRBJ2-7; 12 bases agree with TRBD2. The CDR3 runs 18 residues. J lost 3 bases, V lost 1 base, and 10 bases had no gene match. CDR1 and CDR2 (germline): MGHRA, YSYEKL. The CDR3 spells CASSQGSLASGRVYEQYF. CDR3 nucleotide sequence: TGCGCCAGCAGCCAAGGAAGCTTGGCTAGCGGGAGGGTCTACGAGCAGTACTTC.

This chain links TRBV28 with TRBJ1-2, with 10 bases that match TRBD1. V lost 6 bases to trimming and J lost 3 bases; unmatched junction nucleotides: 10. Germline loops: CDR1 MDHEN, CDR2 SYDVKM. The CDR3 is 16 amino acids. The CDR3 bases are TGTGCCAGCAGGAGGGGACAGGGGATGGGTGACTATGGCTACACCTTC. Its translation: CASRRGQGMGDYGYTF.

The chain uses TRBV2 and TRBJ2-7; TRBD2 matches at 11 bases. The CDR3 sequence is 16 residues long. V shed 3 bases and J 5 bases; nucleotides not matched to a gene: 9. Germline lookup yields CDR1 SNHLY and CDR2 FYNNEI. The CDR3 DNA reads TGTGCCAGCAGTGACGGACTAGCGGGTGGAATCCACGAGCAGTACTTC. Encoded protein: CASSDGLAGGIHEQYF.

The gene calls are TRBV27 and TRBJ1-4, with D possibly TRBD1 on 6 matching bases. Per germline, CDR1 MNHEY and CDR2 SMNVEV (reference sequence). The V gene lost 5 bases and the J gene lost 8 bases, with 12 bases spanning the gap. This CDR3 is 13 amino acids long. CDR3 amino acids: CASSPTGREKLFF. The CDR3, as DNA: TGTGCCAGCAGTCCAACAGGGAGGGAAAAACTGTTTTTT.

This chain connects TRBV7-9 to TRBJ2-3, with D possibly matching TRBD2 (5 bases). Germline-derived CDR1 and CDR2 are SEHNR and FQNEAQ (reference sequence). Trimming took 1 base from V and 6 from J, leaving 11 bases between them. The CDR3 is made up of 14 amino acids. CDR3 sequence reads: CASSLDRDPDTQYF. The CDR3 coding sequence is TGTGCCAGCAGCTTAGATCGGGATCCTGATACGCAGTATTTT.

The chain is built from TRBV2 and TRBJ1-5, with 8 bases lining up with TRBD1. The germline V gene encodes CDR1 SNHLY and CDR2 FYNNEI. This CDR3 spans 13 amino acids. The trim removed 3 bases at V and 6 bases at J, leaving 1 base unmatched. CDR3 DNA sequence: TGTGCCAGCAGTGACGGACAGGGTCAGCCCCAGCATTTT. Amino acid sequence: CASSDGQGQPQHF.

V usage is TRBV6-1 and J usage is TRBJ1-5, with 8 bases fitting TRBD1. Germline V gives CDR1 MNHNS, CDR2 SASEGT. CDR3 length equals 15 residues. Unmatched junction bases numbered 7, after V lost 6 bases and J lost 3 bases. The CDR3, as DNA: TGTGCCAGCAGGTCGGGACAGGCGAACAATCAGCCCCAGCATTTT. As protein: CASRSGQANNQPQHF.

The chain carries TRBV5-1 and TRBJ2-5; weak D call: TRBD1 (6 bases). Germline lookup yields CDR1 SGHRS and CDR2 YFSETQ. With 4 bases removed from V and 5 bases from J, the gap between germline ends came to 18 bases. The CDR3 is 15 amino acids. The CDR3 sequence is CASSPQGWEGETQYF. The CDR3 DNA reads TGCGCCAGCAGCCCACAGGGTTGGGAAGGCGAGACCCAGTACTTC.

The V gene is TRBV5-1, the J gene TRBJ2-7; a possible D gene is TRBD2 (5 bases). CDR1 SGHRS and CDR2 YFSETQ come from the germline V gene. The CDR3 has 15 residues. Trimming took 0 bases from V and 6 from J, leaving 16 bases between them. This CDR3 is CASSLGRGLGGEQYF. For the CDR3, the DNA is TGCGCCAGCAGCTTGGGACGGGGATTAGGCGGCGAGCAGTACTTC.

The chain couples TRBV29-1 to TRBJ2-4; 8 bases fit TRBD1. Per germline, CDR1 SQVTM and CDR2 ANQGSEA. The CDR3 runs to 13 residues. V gave up 1 base and J gave up 9 bases; unmatched junction bases: 5. The CDR3 is CSVEGQGAGIQYF. As DNA, the CDR3 is TGCAGCGTTGAAGGGCAGGGGGCGGGCATTCAGTACTTC.

The rearrangement uses TRBV5-1 and TRBJ2-3; 9 nucleotides align to TRBD1. CDR1 and CDR2 from the germline V gene are SGHRS and YFSETQ. V trimming: 0 bases; J trimming: 4 bases; junction bases outside the gene matches: 15. CDR3 length: 19 amino acids. The CDR3 DNA reads as TGCGCCAGCAGCTTGGATATAGGACAGGGGTTAGGTTCGGCAGATACGCAGTATTTT. Its translation: CASSLDIGQGLGSADTQYF.

The chain links TRBV29-1 to TRBJ2-7; D is possibly TRBD1 (5 bases). This CDR3 contains 15 residues. Trimming removed 4 bases at V and 3 bases at J, with 19 bases between. The germline gives CDR1 SQVTM, CDR2 ANQGSEA. For the CDR3, the DNA is TGCAGCGTTGGGCTCCCAGCAGGGATAAACTACGAGCAGTACTTC. Amino acid sequence: CSVGLPAGINYEQYF.

The chain joins TRBV2 to TRBJ2-3, with unresolved D. CDR1 is SNHLY, CDR2 FYNNEI, per germline. The CDR3 loop spans 11 amino acids. V dropped 8 bases and J dropped 3 bases, with 6 bases sitting between them. In nucleotides, the CDR3 is TGTGCCAGCGCGCTGACAGATACGCAGTATTTT. The encoded protein is CASALTDTQYF.

For the CDR3, the DNA is TGTGCCAGCAGCCGGGACCCGGGAGAGACCCAGTACTTC. Translating it yields CASSRDPGETQYF. V is TRBV7-2 and J is TRBJ2-5, with D perhaps assigned TRBD1 or TRBD2 (5 bases each). Looked up from germline, CDR1 is SGHTA and CDR2 is FQGNSA. CDR3 length: 13 residues. Trimming removed 5 bases from V and 4 bases from J, with 11 bases in between.

DNA of the CDR3: TGTGCCAGCAGTTTATTTAACAGGGGTCATGGGGAGACCCAGTACTTC. Protein: CASSLFNRGHGETQYF. The V call is TRBV27, the J call TRBJ2-5, with 7 bases fitting TRBD1. This CDR3 region has 16 residues. Trimming cost V 1 base and J 5 bases; bases outside gene matches: 10. Germline V lookup: CDR1 MNHEY, CDR2 SMNVEV (reference sequence).

The V gene is TRBV10-1, the J gene TRBJ2-5, with 11 bases identical to TRBD2. The CDR3 consists of 16 residues. Germline lookup yields CDR1 WNHNN and CDR2 SYGVQD (reference sequence). With V trimmed by 6 bases and J by 5 bases, 11 bases remained unmatched. The CDR3 bases are TGCGCCAGCAGCGCCGGGACTAGCGGACCCCAGGAGACCCAGTACTTC. Translation gives CASSAGTSGPQETQYF.

The V and J genes are TRBV27 and TRBJ2-3; the D is unclear. The CDR3 has 13 amino acids. Trimming pared 2 bases from V and 7 bases from J, leaving 10 bases between. Germline CDR1 is MNHEY and CDR2 is SMNVEV (reference sequence). The CDR3, as DNA: TGTGCCAGCAGTTTAGCGTCGATAAATACGCAGTATTTT. Amino acids: CASSLASINTQYF.

Note on this clone: Other DNA sequences of this sample code for an identical CDR3. The chain links TRBV10-3 to TRBJ2-3; no clear D. This CDR3 region has 12 residues. V dropped 3 bases and J dropped 1 base, with 2 bases sitting between them. Germline V gene sequence: CDR1 ENHRY, CDR2 SYGVKD. CDR3 region: CAISDGTDTQYF. The CDR3 DNA sequence: TGTGCCATCAGTGATGGCACAGATACGCAGTATTTT.

The rearrangement links TRBV5-1 to TRBJ2-4; TRBD2 matches 13 bases. With V trimmed by 0 bases and J by 6 bases, 6 bases remained unmatched. The germline gives CDR1 SGHRS, CDR2 YFSETQ. The CDR3 sequence is 17 residues long. This CDR3 is CASSLAGLAGVRNIQYF. The CDR3 bases are TGCGCCAGCAGCTTGGCCGGACTAGCGGGAGTCAGAAACATTCAGTACTTC.

This chain links TRBV4-1 with TRBJ2-7; D possibly corresponds to TRBD2 (5 bases). CDR1 is MGHRA, CDR2 YSYEKL, per germline. The CDR3 sequence is 16 residues long. Between the trimmed V and J ends, which lost 0 bases and 3 bases, there was a span of 15 bases. For the CDR3, the DNA is TGCGCCAGCAGCCAAGATATGACAACTAGGGACTACGAGCAGTACTTC. Amino acid sequence: CASSQDMTTRDYEQYF.

The rearrangement links TRBV6-1 to TRBJ1-4, with D perhaps matching TRBD1 (5 bases). CDR1 and CDR2 (germline): MNHNS, SASEGT. The CDR3 has 11 amino acids. Trimming removed 8 bases at V and 10 bases at J, with 11 bases between. The CDR3 spells CASEDGAKLFF. CDR3 in DNA: TGTGCCAGCGAAGACGGGGCAAAACTGTTTTTT.

V usage is TRBV7-3 and J usage is TRBJ2-1, with TRBD2 as a possible D gene (6 bases). This CDR3 spans 15 amino acids. Trimming pared 1 base from V and 7 bases from J, leaving 14 bases between. Germline CDR1 and CDR2: SGHTA and FQGTGA. The CDR3 DNA follows: TGTGCCAGCAGCTTAAAGACGGGAGTGGGAAATGAGCAGTTCTTC. Residues: CASSLKTGVGNEQFF.

The chain joins TRBV28 to TRBJ1-2; D unresolved. The V and J ends lost 3 bases and 8 bases respectively, with 10 bases between them. The V gene's germline CDR1 is MDHEN and CDR2 SYDVKM. The CDR3 totals 12 residues. The CDR3 DNA reads TGTGCCAGCAGTTTCGGGTCCGTGGGCTACACCTTC. This sequence encodes CASSFGSVGYTF.

This rearrangement joins TRBV2 to TRBJ1-5; D is possibly TRBD1 (5 bases). This CDR3 comprises 15 residues. The germline V gene encodes CDR1 SNHLY and CDR2 FYNNEI. The germline V and J ends were trimmed by 4 bases and 2 bases, with 12 bases remaining between them. DNA of the CDR3: TGTGCCAGCAGTGGGACACGCGGGGGCAATCAGCCCCAGCATTTT. It encodes CASSGTRGGNQPQHF.

This clone was seen once. The chain links TRBV11-2 to TRBJ1-1; no clear D gene. The germline CDR1 and CDR2 sequences are SGHAT and FQNNGV. The CDR3 consists of 14 residues. V was pared by 1 base and J by 0 bases, with 6 bases between. The CDR3 DNA sequence: TGTGCCAGCAGCTTAGGAGTGATGAACACTGAAGCTTTCTTT. Protein: CASSLGVMNTEAFF.

V and J are TRBV10-3 and TRBJ2-7, with 7 bases that match TRBD1. CDR3 length: 15 residues. Germline V gene sequence: CDR1 ENHRY, CDR2 SYGVKD. Germline trimming cut 6 bases from V and 2 bases from J; bases unmatched to any gene: 10. The CDR3 bases are TGTGCCATCAGCGCAACAGGGGATGGAGCCTACGAGCAGTACTTC. Its translation is CAISATGDGAYEQYF.